A selection of T cell receptor beta chains follows, all from one sample in a study of blood T cell repertoires in COVID-19. Libraries were prepared by immunoSEQ multiplex PCR; TCRdb keeps only in-frame clonotypes and omits some of them. Here the sample spans some 190,000 clones, over 75% being singletons. Sample: peripheral blood. These receptors originate from an elderly man with COVID-19, enrolled during active disease. Each CDR3 is given with its conserved first and last residue. Each record gives: J gene, clone size, V gene, D gene, CDR3 DNA, CDR3 protein. A D gene is named only where the DNA matches it firmly. Where a row states a size, it is once, few, many or the class of an expanded clone; other rows omit it.

j_call: TRBJ1-2; clone_size: NA; v_call: TRBV18; d_call: TRBD1; cdr3_nt: TGTGCCAGCTCACTAGGACAGGGAGATGGCTACACCTTC; cdr3_aa: CASSLGQGDGYTF
j_call: TRBJ1-2; clone_size: once; v_call: TRBV6-5; d_call: TRBD1; cdr3_nt: TGTGCCAGCACTGTGGACAGGGCTTCCTATGGCTACACCTTC; cdr3_aa: CASTVDRASYGYTF
j_call: TRBJ1-5; clone_size: NA; v_call: TRBV2; d_call: TRBD1; cdr3_nt: TGTGCCAGCAGTTCCCTACAGGGGCCCAATCAGCCCCAGCATTTT; cdr3_aa: CASSSLQGPNQPQHF
j_call: TRBJ2-2; clone_size: NA; v_call: TRBV10-3; d_call: NA; cdr3_nt: TGTGCCATCAGTGAGTCTCCCCAGGAAAACACCGGGGAGCTGTTTTTT; cdr3_aa: CAISESPQENTGELFF
j_call: TRBJ2-5; clone_size: NA; v_call: TRBV7-8; d_call: NA; cdr3_nt: TGTGCCAGCAGCTTAGGGATTGCGGGAAGGGGGCGCGAAGAGACCCAGTACTTC; cdr3_aa: CASSLGIAGRGREETQYF
j_call: TRBJ1-2; clone_size: NA; v_call: TRBV4-2; d_call: NA; cdr3_nt: TGTGCCAGCAGCCAATTTAAACAGGGCAGCTATGGCTACACCTTC; cdr3_aa: CASSQFKQGSYGYTF
j_call: TRBJ1-3; clone_size: NA; v_call: TRBV9; d_call: NA; cdr3_nt: TGTGCCAGCAGCCCCGAGGTTGGTGGAAACACCATATATTTT; cdr3_aa: CASSPEVGGNTIYF
j_call: TRBJ2-1; clone_size: NA; v_call: TRBV18; d_call: NA; cdr3_nt: TGTGCCAGCTCACCACCCTATCGGGGTGACGAGCAGTTCTTC; cdr3_aa: CASSPPYRGDEQFF
j_call: TRBJ1-2; clone_size: NA; v_call: TRBV19; d_call: NA; cdr3_nt: TGTGCCAGCAGGGGCCCCTATGGCTACACCTTC; cdr3_aa: CASRGPYGYTF
j_call: TRBJ2-7; clone_size: NA; v_call: TRBV5-4; d_call: NA; cdr3_nt: TGTGCCAGCAGCTACAGGAGCTCCTACGAGCAGTACTTC; cdr3_aa: CASSYRSSYEQYF
j_call: TRBJ2-7; clone_size: NA; v_call: TRBV5-6; d_call: TRBD1; cdr3_nt: TGTGCCAGCAGCTACAGGGGTCAATTGGAATACGAGCAGTACTTC; cdr3_aa: CASSYRGQLEYEQYF
j_call: TRBJ1-2; clone_size: NA; v_call: TRBV5-6; d_call: TRBD1; cdr3_nt: TGTGCCAGCAGGCTGACAGGGAATGGCTACACCTTC; cdr3_aa: CASRLTGNGYTF
j_call: TRBJ2-5; clone_size: NA; v_call: TRBV5-5; d_call: TRBD1; cdr3_nt: TGTGCCAGCAGCTGGGACAGGAACCAAGAGACCCAGTACTTC; cdr3_aa: CASSWDRNQETQYF
j_call: TRBJ2-3; clone_size: once; v_call: TRBV5-4; d_call: NA; cdr3_nt: TGTGCCAGCAGCCCTTCAGGGGACGGCACAGATACGCAGTATTTT; cdr3_aa: CASSPSGDGTDTQYF
j_call: TRBJ2-2; clone_size: NA; v_call: TRBV18; d_call: NA; cdr3_nt: TGTGCCAGCTCACCCGGACAGACTGCAGGGGAGCTGTTTTTT; cdr3_aa: CASSPGQTAGELFF
j_call: TRBJ1-5; clone_size: NA; v_call: TRBV28; d_call: NA; cdr3_nt: TGTGCCAGCAGTTTACACCCACTAAGGAGGCAGCCCCAGCATTTT; cdr3_aa: CASSLHPLRRQPQHF
j_call: TRBJ2-5; clone_size: NA; v_call: TRBV7-2; d_call: NA; cdr3_nt: TGTGCCAGCAGTCCATACCAAGAGACCCAGTACTTC; cdr3_aa: CASSPYQETQYF
j_call: TRBJ1-5; clone_size: NA; v_call: TRBV19; d_call: NA; cdr3_nt: TGTGCCAGTAGTATGTGGGAGGATCAGCCCCAGCATTTT; cdr3_aa: CASSMWEDQPQHF
j_call: TRBJ1-2; clone_size: NA; v_call: TRBV5-5; d_call: TRBD1; cdr3_nt: TGTGCCAGCAGCGCCCGGGACAGCACTAACTATGGCTACACCTTC; cdr3_aa: CASSARDSTNYGYTF
j_call: TRBJ1-3; clone_size: NA; v_call: TRBV19; d_call: TRBD1; cdr3_nt: TGTGCCAGTACACGGACAGGGGGCGAAAACACCATATATTTT; cdr3_aa: CASTRTGGENTIYF
j_call: TRBJ2-3; clone_size: once; v_call: TRBV7-9; d_call: TRBD1; cdr3_nt: TGTGCCAGCAGCTTTAGGGGACAGGGGGTAACAGATACGCAGTATTTT; cdr3_aa: CASSFRGQGVTDTQYF
j_call: TRBJ1-1; clone_size: NA; v_call: TRBV19; d_call: NA; cdr3_nt: TGTGCCAGTAGTATGCCTGGGGGCAAAGCTTTCTTT; cdr3_aa: CASSMPGGKAFF
j_call: TRBJ2-7; clone_size: once; v_call: TRBV19; d_call: NA; cdr3_nt: TGTGCCAGTAGTATAGCGGCAGGTCGACCCTACGAGCAGTACTTC; cdr3_aa: CASSIAAGRPYEQYF
j_call: TRBJ1-2; clone_size: once; v_call: TRBV12-3/TRBV12-4; d_call: NA; cdr3_nt: TGTGCCAGCAGCCGTACAGCGGACTATGGCTACACCTTC; cdr3_aa: CASSRTADYGYTF
j_call: TRBJ1-5; clone_size: NA; v_call: TRBV29-1; d_call: NA; cdr3_nt: TGCAGCGTTTGGGGGAGGGGCAATCAGCCCCAGCATTTT; cdr3_aa: CSVWGRGNQPQHF
j_call: TRBJ2-1; clone_size: NA; v_call: TRBV18; d_call: TRBD2; cdr3_nt: TGTGCCAGCTCACCAGGAGCGGGGGGCCGCAATGAGCAGTTCTTC; cdr3_aa: CASSPGAGGRNEQFF
j_call: TRBJ2-3; clone_size: NA; v_call: TRBV6-4; d_call: NA; cdr3_nt: TGTGCCAGCAGTGTGGCGGGGAATACAGATACGCAGTATTTT; cdr3_aa: CASSVAGNTDTQYF
j_call: TRBJ2-3; clone_size: NA; v_call: TRBV5-5; d_call: TRBD2; cdr3_nt: TGTGCCAGCAGCTTCCCGACTAGCGGGGTCACAGATACGCAGTATTTT; cdr3_aa: CASSFPTSGVTDTQYF
j_call: TRBJ1-5; clone_size: NA; v_call: TRBV19; d_call: TRBD1; cdr3_nt: TGTGCCAGCAACCATGGACAGGGAAGAAGGGTTGGTCAGCCCCAGCATTTT; cdr3_aa: CASNHGQGRRVGQPQHF
j_call: TRBJ2-2; clone_size: NA; v_call: TRBV29-1; d_call: NA; cdr3_nt: TGCAGCGTAACGTCAGGGGTTGACACCGGGGAGCTGTTTTTT; cdr3_aa: CSVTSGVDTGELFF
j_call: TRBJ2-7; clone_size: NA; v_call: TRBV5-1; d_call: TRBD1; cdr3_nt: TGCGCCAGCAGCCCGGACAGGCCCCGCACGGATGAGCAGTACTTC; cdr3_aa: CASSPDRPRTDEQYF
j_call: TRBJ1-2; clone_size: NA; v_call: TRBV29-1; d_call: TRBD1; cdr3_nt: TGCAGCGTTGAGGAGGGGGCTGGCTATGGCTACACCTTC; cdr3_aa: CSVEEGAGYGYTF
j_call: TRBJ2-1; clone_size: NA; v_call: TRBV4-1; d_call: NA; cdr3_nt: TGCGCCAGCAGCCAAGAGGGTACGGGTTACCCCTACAATGAGCAGTTCTTC; cdr3_aa: CASSQEGTGYPYNEQFF
j_call: TRBJ2-7; clone_size: NA; v_call: TRBV27; d_call: TRBD1; cdr3_nt: TGTGCCAGCAGTTCGCCGGGACAGGGGGCAGGGGAGCAGTACTTC; cdr3_aa: CASSSPGQGAGEQYF
j_call: TRBJ1-1; clone_size: NA; v_call: TRBV7-6; d_call: NA; cdr3_nt: TGTGCCAGCAGCTTAGGAGGCCCCACCCTGAACACTGAAGCTTTCTTT; cdr3_aa: CASSLGGPTLNTEAFF
j_call: TRBJ1-2; clone_size: NA; v_call: TRBV19; d_call: NA; cdr3_nt: TGTGCCAGTAGTATACGGGGGGACTATGGCTACACCTTC; cdr3_aa: CASSIRGDYGYTF
j_call: TRBJ1-6; clone_size: NA; v_call: TRBV10-3; d_call: NA; cdr3_nt: TGTGCCATCGGGAGGGGAAGCGGGTCACCCCTCCACTTT; cdr3_aa: CAIGRGSGSPLHF
j_call: TRBJ2-5; clone_size: few; v_call: TRBV7-9; d_call: TRBD1; cdr3_nt: TGTGCCAGCAGCCGGGACAGGGTTCAAGAGACCCAGTACTTC; cdr3_aa: CASSRDRVQETQYF
j_call: TRBJ1-5; clone_size: NA; v_call: TRBV28; d_call: TRBD1; cdr3_nt: TGTGCCAGCAGTTTATTCCCGGGACAGGGCAATCAGCCCCAGCATTTT; cdr3_aa: CASSLFPGQGNQPQHF
j_call: TRBJ1-4; clone_size: NA; v_call: TRBV2; d_call: TRBD1; cdr3_nt: TGTGCCAGCAGTCGGACAGGCGCGGGAGAAAAACTGTTTTTT; cdr3_aa: CASSRTGAGEKLFF
j_call: TRBJ1-2; clone_size: NA; v_call: TRBV19; d_call: NA; cdr3_nt: TGTGCCAGTAGTCAGGGTCCTTATGGCTACACCTTC; cdr3_aa: CASSQGPYGYTF